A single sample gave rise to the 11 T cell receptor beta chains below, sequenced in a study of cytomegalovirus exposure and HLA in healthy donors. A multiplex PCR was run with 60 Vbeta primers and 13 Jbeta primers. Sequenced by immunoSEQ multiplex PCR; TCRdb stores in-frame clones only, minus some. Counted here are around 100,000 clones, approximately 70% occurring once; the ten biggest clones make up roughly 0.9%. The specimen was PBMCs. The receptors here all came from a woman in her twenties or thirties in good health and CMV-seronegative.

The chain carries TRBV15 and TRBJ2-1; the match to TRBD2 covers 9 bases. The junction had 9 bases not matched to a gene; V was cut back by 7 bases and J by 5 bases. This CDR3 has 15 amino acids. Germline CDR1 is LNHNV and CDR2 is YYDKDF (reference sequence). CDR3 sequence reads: CATILAGGPHNEQFF. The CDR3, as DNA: TGTGCCACCATTTTGGCGGGAGGGCCCCACAATGAGCAGTTCTTC.

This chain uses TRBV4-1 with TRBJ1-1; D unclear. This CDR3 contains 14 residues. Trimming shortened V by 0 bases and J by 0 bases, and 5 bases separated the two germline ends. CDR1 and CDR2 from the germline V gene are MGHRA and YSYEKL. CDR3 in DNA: TGCGCCAGCAGCCAAGACGTATTGAACACTGAAGCTTTCTTT. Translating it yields CASSQDVLNTEAFF.

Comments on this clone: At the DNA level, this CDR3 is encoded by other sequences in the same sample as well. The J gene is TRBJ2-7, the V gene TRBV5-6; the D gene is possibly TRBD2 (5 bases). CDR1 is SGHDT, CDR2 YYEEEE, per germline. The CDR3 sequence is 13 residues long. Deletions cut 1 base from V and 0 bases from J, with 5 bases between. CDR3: CASSLTSSYEQYF. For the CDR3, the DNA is TGTGCCAGCAGCTTGACTAGCTCCTACGAGCAGTACTTC.

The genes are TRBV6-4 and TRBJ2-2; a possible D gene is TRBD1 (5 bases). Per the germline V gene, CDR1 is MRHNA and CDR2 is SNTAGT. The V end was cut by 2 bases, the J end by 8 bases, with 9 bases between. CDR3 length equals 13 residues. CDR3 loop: CASSDQGTGELFF. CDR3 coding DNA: TGTGCCAGCAGTGACCAGGGTACTGGGGAGCTGTTTTTT.

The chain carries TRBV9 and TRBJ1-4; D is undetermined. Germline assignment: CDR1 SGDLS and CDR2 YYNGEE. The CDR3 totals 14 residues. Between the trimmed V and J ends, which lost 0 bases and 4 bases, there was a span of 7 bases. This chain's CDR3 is CASSVGQNNEKLFF. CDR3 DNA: TGTGCCAGCAGCGTAGGGCAGAATAATGAAAAACTGTTTTTT.

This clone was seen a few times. The DNA for the CDR3 is TGCGCCAGCAGTGAGAGAGGAGGCCTTGAAGCTTTCTTT. As protein: CASSERGGLEAFF. The V call is TRBV10-1, the J call TRBJ1-1; no clear D gene. Germline CDR1 is WNHNN and CDR2 is SYGVQD (reference sequence). This CDR3 has 13 residues. Trimming took off 2 bases at V and 7 bases at J, with 11 bases between the two ends.

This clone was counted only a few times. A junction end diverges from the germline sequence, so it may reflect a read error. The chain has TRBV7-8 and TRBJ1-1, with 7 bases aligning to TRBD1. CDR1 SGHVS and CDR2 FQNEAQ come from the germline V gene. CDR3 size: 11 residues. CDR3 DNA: TGTGCCAGCAGCACCGACAGGGTTCGAAGCTTT. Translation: CASSTDRVRSF.

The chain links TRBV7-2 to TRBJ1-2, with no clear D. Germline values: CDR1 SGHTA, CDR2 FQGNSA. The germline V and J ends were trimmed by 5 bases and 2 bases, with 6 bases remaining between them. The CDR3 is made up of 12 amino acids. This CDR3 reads CASSPQNYGYTF. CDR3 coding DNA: TGTGCCAGCAGCCCCCAAAACTATGGCTACACCTTC.

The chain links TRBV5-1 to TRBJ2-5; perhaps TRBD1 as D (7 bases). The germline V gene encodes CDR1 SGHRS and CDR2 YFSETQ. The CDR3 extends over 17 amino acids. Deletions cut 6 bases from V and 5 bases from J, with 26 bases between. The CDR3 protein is CASTVSGGNQRGETQYF. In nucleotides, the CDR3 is TGCGCCAGCACCGTCTCAGGGGGGAATCAACGGGGGGAGACCCAGTACTTC.

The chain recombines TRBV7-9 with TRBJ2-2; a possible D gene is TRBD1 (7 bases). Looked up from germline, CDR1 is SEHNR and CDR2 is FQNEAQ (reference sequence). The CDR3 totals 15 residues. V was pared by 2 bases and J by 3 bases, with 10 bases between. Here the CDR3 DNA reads TGTGCCAGCAGCTTAACCAGGGGGGACACCGGGGAGCTGTTTTTT. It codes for CASSLTRGDTGELFF.

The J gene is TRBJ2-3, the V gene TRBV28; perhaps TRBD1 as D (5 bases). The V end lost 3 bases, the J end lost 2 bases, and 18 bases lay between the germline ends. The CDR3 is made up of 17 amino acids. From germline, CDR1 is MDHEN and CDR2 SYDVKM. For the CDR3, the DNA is TGTGCCAGCAGTTTTTCCGTGGGGCCTTCTTCCACAGATACGCAGTATTTT. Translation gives CASSFSVGPSSTDTQYF.